This T cell receptor beta chain was identified during a study of shared clonotypes between healthy human individuals. Study-level results: Sharing of clonotypes among donors was expected to vary with sequencing depth. Non-shared clonotypes displayed generation probabilities falling below those of clonotypes present in all four donors.

The data were produced by immunoSEQ multiplex PCR, yet TCRdb's version contains in-frame clones alone and is incomplete. The sample comprises about 1 million clones, roughly 70% of which are singletons, and about 1.5% rests with the top ten. About this clone: Its antigen is as yet unknown.

Researchers partitioned CD4+ cells into CD45RA+ naive and CD45RA-negative memory subsets. The clonotype was recovered from a man between 18 and 35 years old in good health. Sequencing was done on a sample of memory CD4+ T cells sorted from blood. Subset indicated: CD45RA-negative fraction.

CDR3 in amino acids: CASSSTRVGTGELFF. The CDR3 nucleotides are TGTGCCAGCTCAAGTACTAGAGTAGGCACCGGGGAGCTGTTTTTT. The J gene is TRBJ2-2, the V gene TRBV18; D perhaps matches TRBD2 (5 bases). CDR1 and CDR2 (germline): KGHSH, LQKENI. The V and J ends lost 5 bases and 4 bases respectively, with 14 bases between them. The CDR3 contains 15 residues.